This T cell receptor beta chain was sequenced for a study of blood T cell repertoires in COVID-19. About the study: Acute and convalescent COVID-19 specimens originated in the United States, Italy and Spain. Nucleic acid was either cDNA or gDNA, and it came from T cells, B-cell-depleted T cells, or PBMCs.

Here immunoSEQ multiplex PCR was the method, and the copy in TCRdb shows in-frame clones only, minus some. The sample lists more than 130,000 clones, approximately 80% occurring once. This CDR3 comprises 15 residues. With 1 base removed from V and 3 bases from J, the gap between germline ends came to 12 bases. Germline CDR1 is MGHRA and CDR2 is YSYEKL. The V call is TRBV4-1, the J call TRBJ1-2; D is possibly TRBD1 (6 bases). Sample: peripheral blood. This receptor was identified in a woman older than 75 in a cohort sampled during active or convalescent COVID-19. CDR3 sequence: CASSQVWGLDYGYTF. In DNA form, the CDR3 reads TGCGCCAGCAGCCAAGTGTGGGGGCTGGACTATGGCTACACCTTC.